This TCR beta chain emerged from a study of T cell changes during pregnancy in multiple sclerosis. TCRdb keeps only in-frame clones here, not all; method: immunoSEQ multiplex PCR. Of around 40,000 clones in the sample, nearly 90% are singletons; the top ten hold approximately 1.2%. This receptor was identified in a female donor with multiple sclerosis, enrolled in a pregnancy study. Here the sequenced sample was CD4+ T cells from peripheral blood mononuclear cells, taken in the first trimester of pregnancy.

The CDR3 is CASSPRTGSYNEQFF. In nucleotides, the CDR3 is TGCGCCAGCAGCCCAAGGACAGGCTCCTACAATGAGCAGTTCTTC. The V call is TRBV5-1, the J call TRBJ2-1; 7 bases line up with TRBD1. The germline gives CDR1 SGHRS, CDR2 YFSETQ. Germline trimming cut 4 bases from V and 0 bases from J; bases unmatched to any gene: 4. The CDR3 consists of 15 residues.